These T cell receptor beta chains were read from a single sample in a study of Ad26.COV2.S vaccination and SARS-CoV-2 variants. Clones were read by immunoSEQ multiplex PCR, and TCRdb kept only the in-frame ones, dropping some. The table records roughly 400,000 clones, around nine tenths of them present only once. The source material was peripheral blood, sampled in a trial of Ad26.COV2.S vaccine versus placebo. These receptors originate from a person between 18 and 60 years old who received the Ad26.COV2.S COVID-19 vaccine or a placebo. The CDR3 runs from the conserved cysteine through the conserved F or W. D genes are given only for firm matches. Clone size is stated in some rows and not others, as once, few, many or a class when expanded.

size	V	J	D	CDR3	DNA
-	TRBV4-1	TRBJ1-2	-	CASSQDEDTAYGYTF	TGCGCCAGCAGCCAAGATGAGGACACAGCCTATGGCTACACCTTC
-	TRBV11-2	TRBJ2-7	-	CASSFVGEQYF	TGTGCCAGCAGCTTCGTCGGCGAGCAGTACTTC
-	TRBV7-2	TRBJ2-1	TRBD2	CASSSSGSGSNEQFF	TGTGCCAGCAGCTCCAGTGGTAGCGGGAGTAATGAGCAGTTCTTC
-	TRBV28	TRBJ2-1	-	CASSLNFWAYNEQFF	TGTGCCAGCAGTTTAAACTTCTGGGCCTACAATGAGCAGTTCTTC
-	TRBV7-8	TRBJ2-7	TRBD1	CASSLGYRGSSYEQYF	TGTGCCAGCAGCTTAGGTTACAGGGGGAGCTCCTACGAGCAGTACTTC
-	TRBV28	TRBJ1-3	-	CAAEQGNGNTIYF	TGTGCCGCGGAACAGGGAAATGGAAACACCATATATTTT
-	TRBV11-1	TRBJ2-7	-	CASSFGKGPYEQYF	TGTGCCAGCAGCTTTGGGAAGGGACCTTACGAGCAGTACTTC
-	TRBV28	TRBJ2-1	-	CASSPPASHEQFF	TGTGCCAGCAGTCCACCCGCGAGCCATGAGCAGTTCTTC
-	TRBV18	TRBJ2-5	-	CASSPSLTGQETQYF	TGTGCCAGCTCACCAAGCCTGACCGGACAAGAGACCCAGTACTTC
-	TRBV5-1	TRBJ2-2	TRBD2	CASQRKREAGELFF	TGCGCCAGCCAAAGAAAGCGGGAGGCCGGGGAGCTGTTTTTT
-	TRBV10-3	TRBJ1-1	TRBD1	CAISKDRVRNTEAFF	TGTGCCATCAGTAAGGACAGGGTCAGGAACACTGAAGCTTTCTTT
-	TRBV24-1	TRBJ2-7	TRBD2	CATSDSQRGSYEQYF	TGTGCCACCAGTGACTCCCAGCGGGGCTCCTACGAGCAGTACTTC
-	TRBV6-1	TRBJ1-2	-	CASRRPGEGDYGYTF	TGTGCCAGCAGAAGACCGGGAGAAGGGGACTATGGCTACACCTTC
-	TRBV5-1	TRBJ2-2	TRBD1	CASSLRGQGNTGELFF	TGCGCCAGCAGCTTGAGGGGACAGGGGAACACCGGGGAGCTGTTTTTT
-	TRBV5-6	TRBJ2-3	-	CASSLEAGSTDTQYF	TGTGCCAGCAGCCTAGAAGCTGGTAGCACAGATACGCAGTATTTT
-	TRBV27	TRBJ2-7	-	CASSAFTEGRGEQYF	TGTGCCAGCAGCGCCTTTACGGAGGGACGGGGCGAGCAGTACTTC
-	TRBV30	TRBJ2-7	-	CAWSGGSEGIGYEQYF	TGTGCCTGGAGTGGGGGGAGCGAGGGTATCGGCTACGAGCAGTACTTC
-	TRBV28	TRBJ2-1	TRBD2	CASTLSGLAGSLQFF	TGTGCCAGCACCCTTTCCGGACTAGCGGGAAGTTTGCAGTTCTTC
once	TRBV30	TRBJ2-5	-	CAWSPSGVETQYF	TGTGCCTGGAGTCCTTCGGGAGTCGAGACCCAGTACTTC
-	TRBV4-1	TRBJ2-3	TRBD1	CASSQDGGTGGATDTQYF	TGCGCCAGCAGCCAAGATGGTGGGACAGGGGGCGCCACAGATACGCAGTATTTT
-	TRBV7-9	TRBJ2-1	TRBD2	CASSFSGSRSYNEQFF	TGTGCCAGCAGCTTTAGCGGGAGCCGGTCCTACAATGAGCAGTTCTTC
-	TRBV5-4	TRBJ2-5	-	CASSLGGPSQETQYF	TGTGCCAGCAGCCTCGGAGGGCCCTCCCAAGAGACCCAGTACTTC
-	TRBV6-5	TRBJ1-5	TRBD1	CASRGQGLSNQPQHF	TGTGCCAGCAGAGGACAGGGGCTGAGCAATCAGCCCCAGCATTTT
-	TRBV27	TRBJ1-1	-	CASSFLAGANTEAFF	TGTGCCAGCAGTTTTCTGGCAGGGGCGAACACTGAAGCTTTCTTT
-	TRBV24-1	TRBJ1-5	-	CATSENSNQPQHF	TGTGCCACCAGCGAGAATAGCAATCAGCCCCAGCATTTT
-	TRBV9	TRBJ2-2	TRBD2	CASSGGDTGELFF	TGTGCCAGTAGCGGGGGGGACACCGGGGAGCTGTTTTTT
-	TRBV7-6	TRBJ2-1	TRBD2	CASSSPSSGSYNEQFF	TGTGCCAGCAGCTCCCCGTCCAGCGGGAGTTACAATGAGCAGTTCTTC
-	TRBV7-8	TRBJ2-7	-	CASSYREDYEQYF	TGTGCCAGCAGCTACCGGGAAGACTACGAGCAGTACTTC
once	TRBV9	TRBJ2-1	-	CASSAEGSSYNEQFF	TGTGCCAGCAGCGCCGAAGGGTCTTCTTACAATGAGCAGTTCTTC
once	TRBV4-1	TRBJ1-4	-	CASSQDEQGQYATNEKLFF	TGCGCCAGCAGCCAAGATGAGCAGGGGCAATATGCAACTAATGAAAAACTGTTTTTT
few	TRBV18	TRBJ1-1	-	CASSSADSANTEAFF	TGTGCCAGCTCTTCCGCAGACAGCGCCAACACTGAAGCTTTCTTT
-	TRBV21-1	TRBJ2-1	-	CASSCLAGGGNEQFF	TGTGCCAGCAGCTGTCTAGCGGGAGGAGGCAATGAGCAGTTCTTC
-	TRBV3-1/TRBV3-2	TRBJ2-3	-	CASSQATGLTDTQYF	TGTGCCAGCAGCCAAGCGACCGGACTCACAGATACGCAGTATTTT
-	TRBV10-3	TRBJ2-2	-	CAISESGPLGELFF	TGTGCCATCAGTGAGTCCGGGCCGCTCGGGGAGCTGTTTTTT
-	TRBV28	TRBJ2-2	-	CASTTPTGYTGELFF	TGTGCCAGCACCACCCCGACAGGTTACACCGGGGAGCTGTTTTTT
-	TRBV3-1/TRBV3-2	TRBJ1-3	-	CASSQDKEGLSSGNTIYF	TGTGCCAGCAGCCAAGATAAGGAGGGCCTAAGCTCTGGAAACACCATATATTTT
-	TRBV3-1/TRBV3-2	TRBJ2-7	-	CASSQDIGTDEQYF	TGTGCCAGCAGCCAAGATATCGGGACGGACGAGCAGTACTTC
-	TRBV19	TRBJ2-6	TRBD2	CASRPPGGTGANVLTF	TGTGCCAGTAGGCCTCCGGGGGGGACTGGGGCCAACGTCCTGACTTTC
-	TRBV28	TRBJ2-2	-	CASSLYSAGELFF	TGTGCCAGCAGTTTATACAGTGCCGGGGAGCTGTTTTTT